The present T cell receptor (beta chain) was sequenced within a study of Graves' ophthalmopathy and Graves' hyperthyroidism. Study-level results: As the model predicted ophthalmopathy progression, it achieved a sensitivity of 65% to 71% and a specificity of about 72%.

With 4 bases clipped from V and 2 bases from J, the junction kept 10 bases outside the gene matches. Germline V gives CDR1 SQVTM, CDR2 ANQGSEA. This CDR3 region has 15 residues. The sample holds many counts of this clonotype. Its specificity is not known. Amplification of the TCR beta CDR3 regions used RNA transcripts (as template). RT-PCR with HTBI primers came first, then second-round multiplex PCR. TCRdb analysed the multiplex PCR reads with MiXCR anew, one entry per CDR3 protein. The data contain some 380,000 distinct CDR3 sequences, approximately 15% of them seen just once; the ten biggest clones take up around 6.6%.

The sample was peripheral blood. The source is a woman in her late teens or twenties with stable Graves' hyperthyroidism. The V gene is TRBV29-1, the J gene TRBJ2-5, with 7 positions matching TRBD1. The CDR3 reads CSVGWRQGGQETQYF. The DNA of the CDR3 is TGCAGCGTTGGGTGGCGACAGGGTGGACAAGAGACCCAGTACTTC.